This record covers a single T cell receptor beta chain. This entry belongs to a study of T cells after yellow fever vaccination. Looking at the study overall: Each low-cell-number fraction was prepared by means of SMART-Seq v4 Ultra Low Input.

The CDR3 is 11 residues long. The germline CDR1 and CDR2 sequences are MNHEY and SVGEGT. Deletions cut 7 bases from V and 4 bases from J, with 5 bases between. TCRdb itself ran the 5' RACE reads through MiXCR, one entry per CDR3 protein. The sample lists about 350,000 distinct CDR3 sequences, roughly 11% occurring once. Sequences were derived from PBMCs, sampled on the day of the first yellow fever vaccination. The chain is built from TRBV6-2 or TRBV6-3 and TRBJ2-1; D remains ambiguous. This clonotype was obtained from a man aged 18 to 30 who received the YFV17D yellow fever vaccine. DNA of the CDR3: TGTGCCAGCAAGGAATACAATGAGCAGTTCTTC. The encoded protein is CASKEYNEQFF.